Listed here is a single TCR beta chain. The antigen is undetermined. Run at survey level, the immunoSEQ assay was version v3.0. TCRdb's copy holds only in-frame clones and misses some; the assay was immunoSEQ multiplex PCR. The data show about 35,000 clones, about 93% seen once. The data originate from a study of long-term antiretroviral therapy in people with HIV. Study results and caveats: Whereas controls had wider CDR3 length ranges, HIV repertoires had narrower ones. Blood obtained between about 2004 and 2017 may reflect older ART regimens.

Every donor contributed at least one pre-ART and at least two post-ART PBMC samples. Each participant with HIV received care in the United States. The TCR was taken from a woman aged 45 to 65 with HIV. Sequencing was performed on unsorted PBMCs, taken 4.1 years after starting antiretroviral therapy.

The CDR3 bases are TGTGCCAGCAGACCCCCAGGGGGCAAAGGAAACACCATATATTTT. Translated: CASRPPGGKGNTIYF. The chain couples TRBV28 to TRBJ1-3; 8 bases line up with TRBD1. Germline lookup yields CDR1 MDHEN and CDR2 SYDVKM. V trimming: 6 bases; J trimming: 4 bases; junction bases outside the gene matches: 8. The CDR3 has 15 residues.